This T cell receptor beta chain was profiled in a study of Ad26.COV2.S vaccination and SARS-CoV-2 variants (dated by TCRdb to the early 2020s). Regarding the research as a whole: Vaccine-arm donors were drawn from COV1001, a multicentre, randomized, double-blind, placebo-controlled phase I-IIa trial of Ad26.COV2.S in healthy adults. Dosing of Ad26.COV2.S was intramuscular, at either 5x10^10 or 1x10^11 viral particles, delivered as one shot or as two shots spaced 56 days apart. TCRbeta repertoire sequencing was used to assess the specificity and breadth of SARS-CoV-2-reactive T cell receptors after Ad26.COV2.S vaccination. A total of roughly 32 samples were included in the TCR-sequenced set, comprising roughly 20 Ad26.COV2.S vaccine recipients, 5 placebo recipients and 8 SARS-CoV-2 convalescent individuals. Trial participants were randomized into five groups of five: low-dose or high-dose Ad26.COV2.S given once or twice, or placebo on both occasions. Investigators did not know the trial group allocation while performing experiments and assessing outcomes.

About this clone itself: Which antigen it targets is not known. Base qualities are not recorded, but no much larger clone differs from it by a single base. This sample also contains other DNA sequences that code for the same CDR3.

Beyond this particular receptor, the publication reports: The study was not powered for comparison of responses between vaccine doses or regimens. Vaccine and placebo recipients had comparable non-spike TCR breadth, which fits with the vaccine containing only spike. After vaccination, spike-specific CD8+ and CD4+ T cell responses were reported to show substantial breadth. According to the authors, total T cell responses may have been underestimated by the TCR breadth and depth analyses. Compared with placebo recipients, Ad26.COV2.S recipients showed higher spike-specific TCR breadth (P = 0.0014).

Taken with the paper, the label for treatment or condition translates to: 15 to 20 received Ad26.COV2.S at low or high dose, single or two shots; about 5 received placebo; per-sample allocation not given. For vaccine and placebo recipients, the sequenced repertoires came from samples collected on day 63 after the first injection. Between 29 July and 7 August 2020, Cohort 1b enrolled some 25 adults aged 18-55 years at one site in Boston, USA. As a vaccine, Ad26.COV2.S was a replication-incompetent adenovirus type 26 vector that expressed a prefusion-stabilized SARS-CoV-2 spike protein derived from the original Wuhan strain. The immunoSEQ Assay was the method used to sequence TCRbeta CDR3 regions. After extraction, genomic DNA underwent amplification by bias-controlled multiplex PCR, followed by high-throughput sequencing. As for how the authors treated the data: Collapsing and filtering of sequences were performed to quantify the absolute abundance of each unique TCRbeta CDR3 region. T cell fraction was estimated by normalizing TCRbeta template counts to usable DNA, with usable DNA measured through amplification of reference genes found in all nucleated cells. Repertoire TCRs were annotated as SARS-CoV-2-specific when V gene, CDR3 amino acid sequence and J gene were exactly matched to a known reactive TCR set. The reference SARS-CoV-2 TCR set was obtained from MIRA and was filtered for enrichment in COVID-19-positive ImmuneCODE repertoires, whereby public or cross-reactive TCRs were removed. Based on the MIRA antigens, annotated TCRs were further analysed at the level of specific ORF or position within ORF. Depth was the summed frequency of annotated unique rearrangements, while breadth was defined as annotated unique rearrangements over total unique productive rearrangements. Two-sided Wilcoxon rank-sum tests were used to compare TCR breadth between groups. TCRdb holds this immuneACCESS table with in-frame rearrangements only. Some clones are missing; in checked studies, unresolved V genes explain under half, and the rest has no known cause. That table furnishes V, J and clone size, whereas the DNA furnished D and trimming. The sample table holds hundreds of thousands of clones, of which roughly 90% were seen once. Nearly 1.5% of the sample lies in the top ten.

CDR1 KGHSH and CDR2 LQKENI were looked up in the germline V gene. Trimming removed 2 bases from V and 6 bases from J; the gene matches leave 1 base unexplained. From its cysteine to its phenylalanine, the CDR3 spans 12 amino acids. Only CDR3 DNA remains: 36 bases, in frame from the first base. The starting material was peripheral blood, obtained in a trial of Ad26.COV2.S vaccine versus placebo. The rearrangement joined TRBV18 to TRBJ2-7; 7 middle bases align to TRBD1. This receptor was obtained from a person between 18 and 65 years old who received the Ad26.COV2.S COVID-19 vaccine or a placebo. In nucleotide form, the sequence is TGTGCCAGCTCACCAGACAGGGTCGAGCAGTACTTC. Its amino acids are CASSPDRVEQYF.